A selection of T cell receptor beta chains follows, all from one sample in a study of blood T cells in healthy people across ages. From the 5' RACE reads, TCRdb called clonotypes with MiXCR, one entry per CDR3 protein. The sample lists 1.8 million or so distinct CDR3 sequences; about 39% were seen once. Sequencing was carried out using blood. The source of these receptors is a human donor in good health. Each CDR3 is given with its conserved first and last residue. The order of the fields is D gene, J gene, V gene, clone size, CDR3 protein, CDR3 DNA. A D gene is named only where the DNA matches it firmly. Size tells how often a clone was seen (once, few, many) or the class of an expanded clone, and some rows leave it out.

d_call: NA; j_call: TRBJ1-4; v_call: TRBV10-3; clone_size: few; cdr3_aa: CAISEAGGKLFF; cdr3_nt: TGTGCCATCAGTGAGGCTGGAGGGAAACTGTTTTTT
d_call: TRBD1; j_call: TRBJ1-5; v_call: TRBV20-1; clone_size: NA; cdr3_aa: CSAATGQGVWSNQPQHF; cdr3_nt: TGCAGTGCGGCAACGGGACAGGGGGTGTGGAGCAATCAGCCCCAGCATTTT
d_call: NA; j_call: TRBJ1-2; v_call: TRBV14; clone_size: NA; cdr3_aa: CASSQGLQYGHTF; cdr3_nt: TGTGCCAGCAGCCAAGGGCTACAGTATGGCCACACCTTC
d_call: TRBD1; j_call: TRBJ2-5; v_call: TRBV5-1; clone_size: few; cdr3_aa: CASSVQGQQETQYF; cdr3_nt: TGCGCCAGCAGCGTACAGGGACAGCAAGAGACCCAGTACTTC
d_call: NA; j_call: TRBJ1-2; v_call: TRBV28; clone_size: NA; cdr3_aa: CASSPRTARLGGYTF; cdr3_nt: TGTGCCAGCAGCCCACGGACAGCCCGACTGGGAGGCTACACCTTC
d_call: TRBD2; j_call: TRBJ2-5; v_call: TRBV4-3; clone_size: few; cdr3_aa: CASSPGLAGGPGETQYF; cdr3_nt: TGCGCCAGCAGCCCCGGACTAGCGGGGGGGCCGGGAGAGACCCAGTACTTC
d_call: NA; j_call: TRBJ1-6; v_call: TRBV28; clone_size: NA; cdr3_aa: CASSASWVSNNSPLHF; cdr3_nt: TGTGCCAGCAGTGCATCCTGGGTTTCCAACAATTCACCCCTCCACTTT
d_call: NA; j_call: TRBJ1-2; v_call: TRBV6-5; clone_size: few; cdr3_aa: CASSYSISSGYGYTF; cdr3_nt: TGTGCCAGCAGTTACTCGATATCGAGTGGGTACGGCTACACCTTC
d_call: TRBD2; j_call: TRBJ2-3; v_call: TRBV20-1; clone_size: NA; cdr3_aa: CSFLPKSGGNTDTQYF; cdr3_nt: TGCAGCTTCCTACCCAAATCGGGGGGAAACACAGATACGCAGTATTTT
d_call: NA; j_call: TRBJ2-5; v_call: TRBV12-3/TRBV12-4; clone_size: NA; cdr3_aa: CASSLRTELRGQETQYF; cdr3_nt: TGTGCCAGCAGCCTACGGACCGAATTACGAGGCCAAGAGACCCAGTACTTC
d_call: NA; j_call: TRBJ2-3; v_call: TRBV7-2; clone_size: few; cdr3_aa: CASSLVAGLGTDTQYF; cdr3_nt: TGTGCTAGCAGCTTAGTAGCAGGGTTGGGCACAGATACGCAGTATTTT
d_call: TRBD1; j_call: TRBJ2-7; v_call: TRBV2; clone_size: NA; cdr3_aa: CASRIVQGRYEQYF; cdr3_nt: TGTGCCAGCAGGATCGTACAGGGGCGATACGAGCAGTACTTC
d_call: TRBD1; j_call: TRBJ2-7; v_call: TRBV20-1; clone_size: many; cdr3_aa: CSGKQGATYEQYF; cdr3_nt: TGCAGTGGAAAACAGGGGGCCACCTACGAGCAGTACTTC
d_call: NA; j_call: TRBJ2-3; v_call: TRBV4-3; clone_size: few; cdr3_aa: CASSPPGTPDQYF; cdr3_nt: TGCGCCAGCAGCCCCCCCGGGACCCCCGATCAGTATTTT
d_call: NA; j_call: TRBJ2-1; v_call: TRBV7-3; clone_size: few; cdr3_aa: CASSRSLLGNEQFF; cdr3_nt: TGTGCCAGCAGCCGCAGTCTCTTAGGTAATGAGCAGTTCTTC
d_call: TRBD2; j_call: TRBJ2-1; v_call: TRBV3-1; clone_size: few; cdr3_aa: CASSPRGLVQETQFF; cdr3_nt: TGTGCCAGCAGCCCCCGGGGACTAGTCCAAGAGACCCAGTTCTTC
d_call: NA; j_call: TRBJ2-7; v_call: TRBV6-1; clone_size: many; cdr3_aa: CASSEGTYEQYF; cdr3_nt: TGTGCCAGCTCTGAGGGGACCTACGAGCAGTACTTC
d_call: TRBD1; j_call: TRBJ2-5; v_call: TRBV6-2/TRBV6-3; clone_size: NA; cdr3_aa: CASSHGTVVGYF; cdr3_nt: TGTGCCAGCAGTCACGGGACAGTGGTTGGGTACTTC
d_call: TRBD1; j_call: TRBJ1-6; v_call: TRBV9; clone_size: NA; cdr3_aa: CASCPGTGGRNSPLHF; cdr3_nt: TGTGCCAGCTGCCCGGGGACAGGGGGTCGGAATTCACCCCTCCACTTT
d_call: NA; j_call: TRBJ2-1; v_call: TRBV29-1; clone_size: NA; cdr3_aa: CSVEPPGGNEQFF; cdr3_nt: TGCAGCGTTGAGCCCCCCGGGGGCAATGAGCAGTTCTTC
d_call: NA; j_call: TRBJ2-6; v_call: TRBV29-1; clone_size: few; cdr3_aa: CSVVTSRGVAGANVLTF; cdr3_nt: TGCAGCGTTGTCACTAGCAGGGGGGTAGCTGGGGCCAACGTCCTGACTTTC
d_call: NA; j_call: TRBJ2-1; v_call: TRBV27; clone_size: NA; cdr3_aa: CASSLFEGYNEQFF; cdr3_nt: TGTGCCAGCAGTTTATTCGAGGGCTACAATGAGCAGTTCTTC